This TCR beta chain stems from a study of shared clonotypes between healthy human individuals. Sequenced by immunoSEQ multiplex PCR; TCRdb stores in-frame clones only, minus some. The top ten hold about 1.5% of the sample, which has over a million clones, under 80% seen once. Trimming removed 6 bases from V and 1 base from J; junction bases left unmatched: 6. Germline CDR1 and CDR2: MNHNS and SASEGT. This CDR3 has 14 residues. The origin of this receptor is a man between 18 and 35 years old in good health. J is TRBJ2-7 and V is TRBV6-1, with 7 bases aligning to TRBD1. Sequencing was carried out using memory CD4+ T cells sorted from blood. This sample's subset: CD45RA-negative fraction. The DNA of the CDR3 is TGTGCCAGCAGAAGGGGACAGACGTCCTACGAGCAGTACTTC. Protein: CASRRGQTSYEQYF.